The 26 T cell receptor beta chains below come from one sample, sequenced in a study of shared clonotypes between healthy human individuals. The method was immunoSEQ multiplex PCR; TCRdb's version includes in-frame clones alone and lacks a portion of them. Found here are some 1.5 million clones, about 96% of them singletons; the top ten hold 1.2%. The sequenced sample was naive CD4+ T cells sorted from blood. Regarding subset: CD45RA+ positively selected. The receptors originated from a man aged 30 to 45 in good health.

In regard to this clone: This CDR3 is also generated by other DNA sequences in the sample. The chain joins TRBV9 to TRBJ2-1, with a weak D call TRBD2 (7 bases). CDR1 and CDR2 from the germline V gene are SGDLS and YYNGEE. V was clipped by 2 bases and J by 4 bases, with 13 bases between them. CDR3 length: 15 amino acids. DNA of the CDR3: TGTGCCAGCAGCGTCGGCGGGGGCGGGTACAATGAGCAGTTCTTC. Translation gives CASSVGGGGYNEQFF.

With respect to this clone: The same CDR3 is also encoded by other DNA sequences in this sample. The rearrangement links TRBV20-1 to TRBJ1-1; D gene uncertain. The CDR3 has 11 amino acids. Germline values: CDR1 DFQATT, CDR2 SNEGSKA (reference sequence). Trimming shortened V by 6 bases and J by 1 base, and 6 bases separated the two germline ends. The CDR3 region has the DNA TGCAGTGCGCGGGAGAACACTGAAGCTTTCTTT. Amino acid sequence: CSARENTEAFF.

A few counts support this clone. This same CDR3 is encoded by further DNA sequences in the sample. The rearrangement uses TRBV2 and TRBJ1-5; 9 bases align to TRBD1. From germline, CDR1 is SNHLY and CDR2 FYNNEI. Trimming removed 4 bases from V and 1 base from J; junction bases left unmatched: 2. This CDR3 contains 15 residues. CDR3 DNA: TGTGCCAGCAGTGGGGACAGGGTGAGCAATCAGCCCCAGCATTTT. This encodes CASSGDRVSNQPQHF.

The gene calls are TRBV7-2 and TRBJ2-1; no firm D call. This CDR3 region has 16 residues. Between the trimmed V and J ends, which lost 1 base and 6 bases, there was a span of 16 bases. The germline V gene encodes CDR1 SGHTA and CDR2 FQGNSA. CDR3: CASSLVVPLDSNEQFF. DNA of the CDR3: TGTGCCAGCAGCTTAGTGGTGCCCCTAGATAGCAATGAGCAGTTCTTC.

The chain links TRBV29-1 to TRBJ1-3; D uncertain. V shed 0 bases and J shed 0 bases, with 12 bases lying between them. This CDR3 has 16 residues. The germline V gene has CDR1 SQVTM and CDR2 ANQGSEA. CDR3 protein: CSVEDFYGHSGNTIYF. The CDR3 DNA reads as TGCAGCGTTGAAGATTTTTACGGCCACTCTGGAAACACCATATATTTT.

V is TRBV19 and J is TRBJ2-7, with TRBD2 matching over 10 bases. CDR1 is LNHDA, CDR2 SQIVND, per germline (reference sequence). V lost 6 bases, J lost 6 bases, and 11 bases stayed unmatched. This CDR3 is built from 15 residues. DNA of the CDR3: TGTGCCAGTAGAGAAGCGGGAGGGCCTCCTGGCGAGCAGTACTTC. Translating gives CASREAGGPPGEQYF.

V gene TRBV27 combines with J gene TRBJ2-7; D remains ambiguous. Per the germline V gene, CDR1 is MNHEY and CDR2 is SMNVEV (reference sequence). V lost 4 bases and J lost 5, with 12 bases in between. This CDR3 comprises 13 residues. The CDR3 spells CASSYLGLDEQYF. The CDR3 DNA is TGTGCCAGCAGTTATCTTGGTTTGGACGAGCAGTACTTC.

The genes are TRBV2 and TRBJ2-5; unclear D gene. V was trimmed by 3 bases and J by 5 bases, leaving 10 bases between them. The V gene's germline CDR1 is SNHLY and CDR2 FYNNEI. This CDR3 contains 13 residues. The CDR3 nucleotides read TGTGCCAGCAGTGACCTGGGTCTGGAGACCCAGTACTTC. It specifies CASSDLGLETQYF.

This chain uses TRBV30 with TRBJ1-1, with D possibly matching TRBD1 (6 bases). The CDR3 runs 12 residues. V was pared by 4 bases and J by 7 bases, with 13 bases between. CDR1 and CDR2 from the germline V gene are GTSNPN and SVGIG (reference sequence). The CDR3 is CAWKGVLGEAFF. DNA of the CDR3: TGTGCCTGGAAGGGGGTTCTTGGTGAAGCTTTCTTT. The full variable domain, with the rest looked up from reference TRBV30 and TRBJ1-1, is SQTIHQWPATLVQPVGSPLSLECTVEGTSNPNLYWYRQAAGRGLQLLFYSVGIGQISSEVPQNLSASRPQDRQFILSSKKLLLSDSGFYLCAWKGVLGEAFFGQGTRLTVV.

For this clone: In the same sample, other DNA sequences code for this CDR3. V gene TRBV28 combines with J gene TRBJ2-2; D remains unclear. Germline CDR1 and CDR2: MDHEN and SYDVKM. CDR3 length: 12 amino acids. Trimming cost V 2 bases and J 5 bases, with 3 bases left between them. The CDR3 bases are TGTGCCAGCAGTTTAGCGACCGGGGAGCTGTTTTTT. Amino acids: CASSLATGELFF.

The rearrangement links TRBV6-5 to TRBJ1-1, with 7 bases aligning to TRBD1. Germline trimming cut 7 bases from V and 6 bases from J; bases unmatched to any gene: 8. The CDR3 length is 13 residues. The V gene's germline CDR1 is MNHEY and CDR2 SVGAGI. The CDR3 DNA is TGTGCCAGCAAGAGGACAGGCCGGCCTGAAGCTTTCTTT. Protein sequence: CASKRTGRPEAFF.

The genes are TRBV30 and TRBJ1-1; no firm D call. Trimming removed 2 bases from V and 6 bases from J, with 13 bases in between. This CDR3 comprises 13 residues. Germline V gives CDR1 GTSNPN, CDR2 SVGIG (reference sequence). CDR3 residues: CAWSLTRAAEAFF. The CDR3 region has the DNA TGTGCCTGGAGTCTCACCCGAGCCGCTGAAGCTTTCTTT.

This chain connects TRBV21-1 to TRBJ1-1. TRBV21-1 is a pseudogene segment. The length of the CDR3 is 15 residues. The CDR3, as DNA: TGTGCCAGCACCGAACCCCCGCCGGGTCTGTTTGAAGCTTTCTTT. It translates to CASTEPPPGLFEAFF.

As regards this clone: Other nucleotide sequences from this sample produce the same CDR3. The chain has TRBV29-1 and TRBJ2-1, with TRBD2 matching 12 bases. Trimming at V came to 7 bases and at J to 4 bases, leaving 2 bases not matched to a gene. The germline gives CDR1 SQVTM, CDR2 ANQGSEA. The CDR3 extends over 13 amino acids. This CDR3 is CSGGTSGYNEQFF. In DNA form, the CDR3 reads TGCAGCGGGGGGACTAGCGGGTACAATGAGCAGTTCTTC.

CDR3: CASSSGAGETQYF. In DNA, the CDR3 is TGTGCCAGCAGTTCGGGAGCCGGGGAGACCCAGTACTTC. The V gene is TRBV7-3, the J gene TRBJ2-5, with a tentative D call TRBD2 (6 bases). This CDR3 spans 13 amino acids. The V gene's germline CDR1 is SGHTA and CDR2 FQGTGA. The V and J ends lost 6 bases and 5 bases respectively, with 13 bases between them.

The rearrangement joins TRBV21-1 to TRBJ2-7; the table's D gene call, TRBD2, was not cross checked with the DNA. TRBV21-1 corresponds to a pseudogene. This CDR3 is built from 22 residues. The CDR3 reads CASSKRPKEQGLTSGRAYEQYF. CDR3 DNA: TGTGCCAGCAGCAAGCGACCCAAAGAACAGGGCTTAACTAGCGGGAGGGCCTACGAGCAGTACTTC.

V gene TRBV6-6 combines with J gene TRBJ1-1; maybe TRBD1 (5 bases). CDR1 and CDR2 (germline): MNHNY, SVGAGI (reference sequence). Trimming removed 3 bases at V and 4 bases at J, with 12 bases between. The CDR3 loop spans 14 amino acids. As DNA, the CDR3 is TGTGCCAGCAGTTATGTGGGGGGAGGCACTGAAGCTTTCTTT. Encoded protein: CASSYVGGGTEAFF.

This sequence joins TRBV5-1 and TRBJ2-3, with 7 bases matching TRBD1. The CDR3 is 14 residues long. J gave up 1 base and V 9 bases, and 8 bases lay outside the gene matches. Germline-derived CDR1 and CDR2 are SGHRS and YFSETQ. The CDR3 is CATSRDRGTDTQYF. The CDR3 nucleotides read TGCGCCACCAGTAGAGACAGGGGCACAGATACGCAGTATTTT.

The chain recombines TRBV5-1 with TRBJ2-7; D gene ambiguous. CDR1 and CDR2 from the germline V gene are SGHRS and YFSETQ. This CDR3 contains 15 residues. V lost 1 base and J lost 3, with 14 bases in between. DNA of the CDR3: TGCGCCAGCAGCTTGTCAGGCATTACCTACTACGAGCAGTACTTC. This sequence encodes CASSLSGITYYEQYF.

CDR3 nucleotides: TGTGCCAGCAGCGTCCCCTCTAGCGGCCAAGACTACGAGCAGTACTTC. Its translation is CASSVPSSGQDYEQYF. J is TRBJ2-7 and V is TRBV7-9, with 7 bases lining up with TRBD2. V was pared by 5 bases and J by 3 bases, with 13 bases of the junction left unmatched. This CDR3 is 16 amino acids long. Germline CDR1 reads SEHNR; CDR2 reads FQNEAQ (reference sequence). Full variable domain (outside the CDR3, taken from reference TRBV7-9 and TRBJ2-7): DTGVSQNPRHKITKRGQNVTFRCDPISEHNRLYWYRQTLGQGPEFLTYFQNEAQLEKSRLLSDRFSAERPKGSFSTLEIQRTEQGDSAMYLCASSVPSSGQDYEQYFGPGTRLTVT.

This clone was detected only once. Here the CDR3 DNA reads TGTGCCAGTACCTCCGGGACCGCTCTACGGGAGCAGTACTTC. It is translated as CASTSGTALREQYF. The chain links TRBV19 to TRBJ2-7; either TRBD1 or TRBD2 may supply D (5 bases each). There are 14 residues in the CDR3. Germline V gives CDR1 LNHDA, CDR2 SQIVND (reference sequence). V lost 7 bases and J lost 7, with 20 bases in between.

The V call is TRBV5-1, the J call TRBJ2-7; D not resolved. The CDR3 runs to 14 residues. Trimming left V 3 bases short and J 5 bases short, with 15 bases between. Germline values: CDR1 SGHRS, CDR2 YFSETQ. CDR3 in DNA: TGCGCCAGCAGCTGGACCAGTTCCAGCGACGAGCAGTACTTC. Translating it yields CASSWTSSSDEQYF.

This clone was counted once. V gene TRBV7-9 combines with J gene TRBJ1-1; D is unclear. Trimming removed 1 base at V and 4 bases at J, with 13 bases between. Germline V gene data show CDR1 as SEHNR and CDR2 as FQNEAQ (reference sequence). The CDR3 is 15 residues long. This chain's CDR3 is CASSLEGQLGTEAFF. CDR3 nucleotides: TGTGCCAGCAGCTTAGAGGGTCAGTTGGGCACTGAAGCTTTCTTT.

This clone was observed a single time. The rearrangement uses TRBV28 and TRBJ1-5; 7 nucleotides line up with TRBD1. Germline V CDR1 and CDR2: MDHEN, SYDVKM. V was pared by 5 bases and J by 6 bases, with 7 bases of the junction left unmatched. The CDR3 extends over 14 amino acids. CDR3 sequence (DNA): TGTGCCAGCAGTCCCACCGGGACAGCTCAGCCCCAGCATTTT. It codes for CASSPTGTAQPQHF.

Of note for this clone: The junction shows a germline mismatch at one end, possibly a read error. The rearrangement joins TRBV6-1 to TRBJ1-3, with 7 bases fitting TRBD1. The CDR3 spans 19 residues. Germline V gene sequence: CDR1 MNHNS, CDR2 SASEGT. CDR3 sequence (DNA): TGTGCCAGCAGTAAAGCACCCCCTCTGGGGGACAGATTTGGAAACACCATATATTTT. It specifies CASSKAPPLGDRFGNTIYF.

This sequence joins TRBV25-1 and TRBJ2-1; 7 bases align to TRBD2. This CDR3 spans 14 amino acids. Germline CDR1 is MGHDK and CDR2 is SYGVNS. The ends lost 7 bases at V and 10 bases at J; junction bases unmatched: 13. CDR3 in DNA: TGTGCCAGCACCCTAAGCGGGGATATAAAAGAGCAGTTCTTC. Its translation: CASTLSGDIKEQFF.